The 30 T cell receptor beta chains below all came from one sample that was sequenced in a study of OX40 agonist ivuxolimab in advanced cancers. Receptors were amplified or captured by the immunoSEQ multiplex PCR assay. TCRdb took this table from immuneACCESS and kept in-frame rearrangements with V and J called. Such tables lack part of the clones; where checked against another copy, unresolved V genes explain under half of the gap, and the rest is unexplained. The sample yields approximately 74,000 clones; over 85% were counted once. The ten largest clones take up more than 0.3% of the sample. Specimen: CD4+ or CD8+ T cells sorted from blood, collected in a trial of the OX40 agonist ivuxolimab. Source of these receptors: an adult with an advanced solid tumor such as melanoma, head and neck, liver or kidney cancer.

CDR3 sequence: CASSLLAIDNEQFF. DNA of the CDR3: TGTGCCAGCAGTTTACTAGCGATCGACAATGAGCAGTTCTTC. This chain uses TRBV27 with TRBJ2-1; a weak D match, TRBD2 (6 bases). The germline V and J ends were trimmed by 2 bases and 5 bases, with 10 bases remaining between them. The CDR3 contains 14 residues. Germline V CDR1 and CDR2: MNHEY, SMNVEV (reference sequence).

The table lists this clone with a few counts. This chain's CDR3 is CASSFGDSYNEQFF. CDR3 in DNA: TGCGCCAGCAGCTTCGGAGACTCCTACAATGAGCAGTTCTTC. The J gene is TRBJ2-1, the V gene TRBV5-1; D is unclear. CDR1 and CDR2 from the germline V gene are SGHRS and YFSETQ. Trimming took 2 bases from V and 0 from J, leaving 6 bases between them. The CDR3 consists of 14 residues.

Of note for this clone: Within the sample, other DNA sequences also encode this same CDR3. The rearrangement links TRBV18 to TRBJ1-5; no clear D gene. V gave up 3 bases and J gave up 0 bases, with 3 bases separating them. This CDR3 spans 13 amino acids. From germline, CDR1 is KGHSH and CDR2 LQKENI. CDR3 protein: CASSPPSNQPQHF. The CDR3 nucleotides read TGTGCCAGCTCACCTCCTAGCAATCAGCCCCAGCATTTT.

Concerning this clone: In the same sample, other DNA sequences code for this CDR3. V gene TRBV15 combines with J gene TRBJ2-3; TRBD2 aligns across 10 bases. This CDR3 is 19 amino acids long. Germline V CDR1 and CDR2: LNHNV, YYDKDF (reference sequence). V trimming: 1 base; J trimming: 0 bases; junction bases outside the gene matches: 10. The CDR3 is CATSRGGLAGAISTDTQYF. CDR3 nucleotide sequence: TGTGCCACCAGCAGAGGGGGGCTAGCGGGGGCGATTAGCACAGATACGCAGTATTTT. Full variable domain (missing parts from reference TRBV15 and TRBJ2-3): DAMVIQNPRYQVTQFGKPVTLSCSQTLNHNVMYWYQQKSSQAPKLLFHYYDKDFNNEADTPDNFQSRRPNTSFCFLDIRSPGLGDTAMYLCATSRGGLAGAISTDTQYFGPGTRLTVL.

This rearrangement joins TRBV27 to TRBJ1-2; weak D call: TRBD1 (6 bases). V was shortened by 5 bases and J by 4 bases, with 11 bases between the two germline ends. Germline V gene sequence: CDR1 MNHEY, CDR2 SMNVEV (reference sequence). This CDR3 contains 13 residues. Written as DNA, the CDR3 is TGTGCCAGCAGTAAGGGGGTTTTCTATGGCTACACCTTC. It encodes CASSKGVFYGYTF.

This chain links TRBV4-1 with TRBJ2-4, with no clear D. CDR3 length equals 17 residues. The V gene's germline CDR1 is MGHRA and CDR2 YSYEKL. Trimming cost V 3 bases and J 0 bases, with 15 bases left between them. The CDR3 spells CASSQKRVQVAKNIQYF. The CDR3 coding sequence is TGCGCCAGCAGCCAGAAAAGGGTTCAGGTAGCCAAAAACATTCAGTACTTC.

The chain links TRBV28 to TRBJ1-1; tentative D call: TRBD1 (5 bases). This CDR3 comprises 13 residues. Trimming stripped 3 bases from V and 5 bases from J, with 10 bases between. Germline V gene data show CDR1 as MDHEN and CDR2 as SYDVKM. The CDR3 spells CASSFRETTEAFF. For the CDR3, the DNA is TGTGCCAGCAGTTTCAGGGAGACTACTGAAGCTTTCTTT.

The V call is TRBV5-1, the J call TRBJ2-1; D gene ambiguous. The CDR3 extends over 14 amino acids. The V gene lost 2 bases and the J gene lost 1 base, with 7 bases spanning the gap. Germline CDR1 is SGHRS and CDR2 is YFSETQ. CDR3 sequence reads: CASSLEVSYNEQFF. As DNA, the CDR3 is TGCGCCAGCAGCTTAGAGGTTTCCTACAATGAGCAGTTCTTC.

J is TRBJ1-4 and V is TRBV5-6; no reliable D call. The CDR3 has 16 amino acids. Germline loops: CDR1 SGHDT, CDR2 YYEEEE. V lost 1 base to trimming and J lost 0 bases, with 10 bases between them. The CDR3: CASSLNGVATNEKLFF. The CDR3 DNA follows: TGTGCCAGCAGCTTGAATGGGGTTGCAACTAATGAAAAACTGTTTTTT. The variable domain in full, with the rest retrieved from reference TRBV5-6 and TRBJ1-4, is DAGVTQSPTHLIKTRGQQVTLRCSPKSGHDTVSWYQQALGQGPQFIFQYYEEEERQRGNFPDRFSGHQFPNYSSELNVNALLLGDSALYLCASSLNGVATNEKLFFGSGTQLSVL.

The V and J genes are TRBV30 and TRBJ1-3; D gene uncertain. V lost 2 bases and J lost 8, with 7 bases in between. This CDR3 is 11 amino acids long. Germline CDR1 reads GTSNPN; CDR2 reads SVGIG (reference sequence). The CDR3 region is CAWSPADTIYF. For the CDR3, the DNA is TGTGCCTGGAGTCCGGCGGACACCATATATTTT.

As DNA, the CDR3 is TGCGCCAGCAGCTTCCTCACAGATACGCAGTATTTT. Protein: CASSFLTDTQYF. The chain links TRBV5-1 to TRBJ2-3; D is unclear. This CDR3 has 12 amino acids. Trimming left V 2 bases short and J 2 bases short, with 3 bases between. CDR1 and CDR2 (germline): SGHRS, YFSETQ.

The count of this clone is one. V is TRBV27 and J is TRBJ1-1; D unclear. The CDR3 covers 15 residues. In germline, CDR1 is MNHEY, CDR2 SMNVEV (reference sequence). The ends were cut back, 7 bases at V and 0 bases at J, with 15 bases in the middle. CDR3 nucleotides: TGTGCCAGCATGCGCCTAGGACCCATGAACACTGAAGCTTTCTTT. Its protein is CASMRLGPMNTEAFF.

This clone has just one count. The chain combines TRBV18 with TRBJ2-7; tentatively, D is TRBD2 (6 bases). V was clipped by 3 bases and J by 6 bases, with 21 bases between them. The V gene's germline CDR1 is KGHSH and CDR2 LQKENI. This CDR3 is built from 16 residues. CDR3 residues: CASSPPPAGKGGEQYF. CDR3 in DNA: TGTGCCAGCTCACCCCCTCCGGCGGGGAAAGGAGGCGAGCAGTACTTC.

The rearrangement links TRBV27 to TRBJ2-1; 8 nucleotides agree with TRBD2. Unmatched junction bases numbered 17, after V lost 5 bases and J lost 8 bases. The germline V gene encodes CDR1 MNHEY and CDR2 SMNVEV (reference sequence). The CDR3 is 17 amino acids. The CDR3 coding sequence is TGTGCCAGCAGTAGCTCCCTACTAGCGGTCAAAGGCTATGAGCAGTTCTTC. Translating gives CASSSSLLAVKGYEQFF.

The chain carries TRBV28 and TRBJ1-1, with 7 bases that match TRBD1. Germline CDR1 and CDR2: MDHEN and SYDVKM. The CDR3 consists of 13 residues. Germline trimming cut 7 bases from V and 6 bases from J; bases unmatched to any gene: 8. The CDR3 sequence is CASTTGTEPEAFF. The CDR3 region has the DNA TGTGCCAGCACCACAGGGACAGAACCTGAAGCTTTCTTT.

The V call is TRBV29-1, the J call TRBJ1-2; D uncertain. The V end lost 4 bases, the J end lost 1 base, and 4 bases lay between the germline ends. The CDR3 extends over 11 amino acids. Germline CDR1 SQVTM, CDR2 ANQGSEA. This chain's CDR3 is CSVASNYGYTF. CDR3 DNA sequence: TGCAGCGTTGCCAGTAACTATGGCTACACCTTC. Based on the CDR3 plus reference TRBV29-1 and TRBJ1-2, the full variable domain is SAVISQKPSRDICQRGTSLTIQCQVDSQVTMMFWYRQQPGQSLTLIATANQGSEATYESGFVIDKFPISRPNLTFSTLTVSNMSPEDSSIYLCSVASNYGYTFGSGTRLTVV.

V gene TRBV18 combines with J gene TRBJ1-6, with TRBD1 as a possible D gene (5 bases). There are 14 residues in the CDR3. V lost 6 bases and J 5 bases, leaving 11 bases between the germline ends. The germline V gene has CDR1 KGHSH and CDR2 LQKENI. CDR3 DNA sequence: TGTGCCAGCTCTCCCAGGGAAGATAATTCACCCCTCCACTTT. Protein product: CASSPREDNSPLHF.

As DNA, the CDR3 is TGTGCTAGTGGTTTGGTACAGGGGGAAAACACCGGGGAGCTGTTTTTT. Translated, it gives CASGLVQGENTGELFF. V is TRBV12-5 and J is TRBJ2-2; 8 nucleotides match TRBD1. Germline CDR1 and CDR2: LGHNT and FRNRAP. Trimming at V came to 0 bases and at J to 2 bases, leaving 2 bases not matched to a gene. The CDR3 loop spans 16 amino acids.

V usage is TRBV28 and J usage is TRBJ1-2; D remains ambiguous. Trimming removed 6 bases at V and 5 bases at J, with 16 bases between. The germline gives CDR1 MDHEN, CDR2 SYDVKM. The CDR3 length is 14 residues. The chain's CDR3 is CASSQALVTYGYTF. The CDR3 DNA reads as TGTGCCAGCAGCCAGGCCCTCGTCACTTATGGCTACACCTTC.

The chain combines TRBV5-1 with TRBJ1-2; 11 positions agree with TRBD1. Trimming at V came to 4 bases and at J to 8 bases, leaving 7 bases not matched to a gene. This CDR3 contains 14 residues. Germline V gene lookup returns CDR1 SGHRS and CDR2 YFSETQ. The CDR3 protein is CASSEDRGREGYTF. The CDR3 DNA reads TGCGCCAGCAGCGAGGACAGGGGGCGAGAAGGCTACACCTTC.

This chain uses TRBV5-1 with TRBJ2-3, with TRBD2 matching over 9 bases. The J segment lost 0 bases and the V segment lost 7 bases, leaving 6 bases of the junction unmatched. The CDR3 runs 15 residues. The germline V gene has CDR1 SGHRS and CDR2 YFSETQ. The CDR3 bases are TGCGCCAGCCGACGACTAGCGGATAGCACAGATACGCAGTATTTT. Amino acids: CASRRLADSTDTQYF.

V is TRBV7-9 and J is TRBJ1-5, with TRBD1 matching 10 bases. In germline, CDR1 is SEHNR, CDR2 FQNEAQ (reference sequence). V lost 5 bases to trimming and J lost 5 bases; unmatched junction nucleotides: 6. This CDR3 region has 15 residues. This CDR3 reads CASSLAGQGYQPQHF. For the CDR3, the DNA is TGTGCCAGCAGCCTCGCGGGACAGGGGTATCAGCCCCAGCATTTT.

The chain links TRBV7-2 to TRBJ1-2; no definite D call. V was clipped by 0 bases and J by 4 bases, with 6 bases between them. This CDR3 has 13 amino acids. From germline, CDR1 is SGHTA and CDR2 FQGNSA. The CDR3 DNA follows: TGTGCCAGCAGCTTAGCCCCTCTCTATGGCTACACCTTC. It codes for CASSLAPLYGYTF. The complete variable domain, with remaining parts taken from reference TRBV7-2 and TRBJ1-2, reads GAGVSQSPSNKVTEKGKDVELRCDPISGHTALYWYRQSLGQGLEFLIYFQGNSAPDKSGLPSDRFSAERTGGSVSTLTIQRTQQEDSAVYLCASSLAPLYGYTFGSGTRLTVV.

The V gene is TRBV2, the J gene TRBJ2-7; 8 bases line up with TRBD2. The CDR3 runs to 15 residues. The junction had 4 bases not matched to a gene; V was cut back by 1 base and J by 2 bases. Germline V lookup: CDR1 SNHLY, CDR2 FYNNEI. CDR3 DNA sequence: TGTGCCAGCAGTGAAGGACCGGGGGGGACCTACGAGCAGTACTTC. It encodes CASSEGPGGTYEQYF. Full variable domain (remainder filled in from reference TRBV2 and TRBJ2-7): EPEVTQTPSHQVTQMGQEVILRCVPISNHLYFYWYRQILGQKVEFLVSFYNNEISEKSEIFDDQFSVERPDGSNFTLKIRSTKLEDSAMYFCASSEGPGGTYEQYFGPGTRLTVT.

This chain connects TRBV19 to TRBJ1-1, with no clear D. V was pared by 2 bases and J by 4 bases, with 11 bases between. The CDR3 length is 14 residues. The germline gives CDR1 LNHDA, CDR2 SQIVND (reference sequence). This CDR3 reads CASSISQEGTEAFF. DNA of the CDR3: TGTGCCAGTAGTATATCTCAAGAGGGCACTGAAGCTTTCTTT.

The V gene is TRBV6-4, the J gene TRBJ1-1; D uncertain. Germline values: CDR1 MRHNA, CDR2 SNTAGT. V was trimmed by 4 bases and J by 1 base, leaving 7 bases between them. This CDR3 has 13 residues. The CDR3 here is CASSVEENTEAFF. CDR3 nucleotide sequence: TGTGCCAGCAGTGTAGAGGAGAACACTGAAGCTTTCTTT.

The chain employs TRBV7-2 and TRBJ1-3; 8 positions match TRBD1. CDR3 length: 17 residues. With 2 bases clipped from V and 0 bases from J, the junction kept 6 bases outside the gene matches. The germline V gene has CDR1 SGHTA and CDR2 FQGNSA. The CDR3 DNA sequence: TGTGCCAGCAGCTTACTAGGACAGGGCTACTCTGGAAACACCATATATTTT. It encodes CASSLLGQGYSGNTIYF.

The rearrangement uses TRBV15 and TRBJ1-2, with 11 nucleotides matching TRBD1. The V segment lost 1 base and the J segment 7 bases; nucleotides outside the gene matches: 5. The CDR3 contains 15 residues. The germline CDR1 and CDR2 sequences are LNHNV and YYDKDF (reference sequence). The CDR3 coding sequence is TGTGCCACCAGCAGAGGGACAGGGGGCGAATCTGGCTACACCTTC. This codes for CATSRGTGGESGYTF. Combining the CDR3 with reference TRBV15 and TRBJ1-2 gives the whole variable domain DAMVIQNPRYQVTQFGKPVTLSCSQTLNHNVMYWYQQKSSQAPKLLFHYYDKDFNNEADTPDNFQSRRPNTSFCFLDIRSPGLGDTAMYLCATSRGTGGESGYTFGSGTRLTVV.

For the CDR3, the DNA is TGTGCCAGCAGTTACTCTTGGGGGAAAGATGAAAAACTGTTTTTT. It yields the protein CASSYSWGKDEKLFF. The chain joins TRBV6-5 to TRBJ1-4, with D perhaps TRBD1 (5 bases). Trimming removed 0 bases at V and 6 bases at J, with 11 bases between. Germline V lookup: CDR1 MNHEY, CDR2 SVGAGI. This CDR3 region has 15 residues.

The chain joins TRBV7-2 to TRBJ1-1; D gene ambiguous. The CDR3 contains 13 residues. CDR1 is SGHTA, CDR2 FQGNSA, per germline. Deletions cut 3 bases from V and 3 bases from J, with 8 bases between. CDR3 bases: TGTGCCAGCAGCTTGTCCGGATACACTGAAGCTTTCTTT. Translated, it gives CASSLSGYTEAFF.